This T cell receptor (beta chain) was retrieved from a study of blood T cell repertoires in COVID-19 (TCRdb year 2020). About the study as a whole: Samples from collaborators originated in the United States, Italy and Spain and spanned both the acute and convalescent phases of COVID-19. The prospective study material was composed of cDNA or gDNA derived from T cells, B-cell-depleted T cells, or PBMCs. Subjects who had been exposed to COVID-19, were actively infected with it, or had recovered from it provided the deeply sampled blood TCRbeta repertoires that made up the dataset. The repertoires were released in a freely available public database meant as a resource for research on the immune response to SARS-CoV-2. Samples were obtained from the ongoing ImmuneRACE study (first 160 participants) and from about 1,300 subjects provided by 6 global collaborators. The sample metadata nearly always contained a de-identified subject ID, COVID-19 status, age in years and sex. Where available, HLA class I and class II types were taken from metadata supplied by the sample provider and were not determined by assay-based typing. Points the paper makes about the study in general: The amount of clinical and demographic metadata varied by source and participant and was provided uncurated.

Reading the germline V gene gives CDR1 SGHTA and CDR2 FQGNSA. The CDR3 sequence holds 16 residues, the cysteine and phenylalanine included. The sequence is cut down to CDR3 DNA, 48 bases in frame from base 1. The trim is 1 base for V and 1 base for J, with a gap of 10 bases between the germline ends. With respect to this clone: What this receptor recognizes is not known. The record has no base qualities; no much larger clone is one base away.

TCRbeta CDR3 regions were amplified from genomic DNA by means of the immunoSEQ Assay, a bias-controlled multiplex PCR. In the authors' own workflow: Within the assay, amplification of reference gene primers was used to estimate how many nucleated cells each sample contained. To quantify the absolute abundance of each unique TCRbeta CDR3 rearrangement, sequence reads were collapsed and filtered. For each sample, productive Simpson clonality was calculated by taking the square root of Simpson's diversity index across productive rearrangements. TCRdb holds this immuneACCESS table with in-frame rearrangements only. Some clones are missing; in checked studies, unresolved V genes explain under half, and the rest has no known cause. That table supplies the V and J calls and clone size; D and trimming were determined from the DNA. The sample contains around 300,000 clones, 86% of them found a single time. The ten largest clones add up to around 3% of the sample.

The collaborating institutions used their own protocols to collect whole blood in K2EDTA tubes. For TCRbeta analysis, collaborators shipped samples in one of three forms: frozen whole blood, isolated PBMCs, or DNA extracted from either of those sample types. The source of this sequence is a woman younger than 45 with active or convalescent COVID-19. Source material: peripheral blood. The V gene is TRBV7-2 and the J gene is TRBJ1-4; no D segment can be confidently identified. The DNA is as follows: TGTGCCAGCAGCTTAGTAGGCGGTGGAACTAATGAAAAACTGTTTTTT. Its product reads: CASSLVGGGTNEKLFF.